Presented here are 11 T cell receptor beta chains from one specimen sequenced in a study of CD8+ T cells in alopecia areata. After isolation, RNA underwent reverse transcription to generate cDNA as the sequencing template. Profiling relied on immunoSEQ multiplex PCR, and the TCRdb table lists in-frame clones only, not all of them. The table includes 200,000 to 250,000 clones, roughly 56% detected once. Sequenced material: CD8+ T cells sorted from blood. These receptors were obtained from a human donor in good health.

The chain combines TRBV7-9 with TRBJ2-6, with D possibly TRBD1 on 5 matching bases. Trimming took 2 bases from V and 0 from J, leaving 14 bases between them. Germline CDR1 and CDR2: SEHNR and FQNEAQ (reference sequence). The CDR3 is 18 residues long. DNA of the CDR3: TGTGCCAGCAGCTTAAGGGGCAGTCCGTACTCTGGGGCCAACGTCCTGACTTTC. Residues: CASSLRGSPYSGANVLTF. Combining the CDR3 with reference TRBV7-9 and TRBJ2-6 gives the whole variable domain DTGVSQNPRHKITKRGQNVTFRCDPISEHNRLYWYRQTLGQGPEFLTYFQNEAQLEKSRLLSDRFSAERPKGSFSTLEIQRTEQGDSAMYLCASSLRGSPYSGANVLTFGAGSRLTVL.

This clone was detected a few times. The rearrangement joins TRBV29-1 to TRBJ1-1; 9 bases agree with TRBD1. The CDR3 totals 14 residues. Germline-derived CDR1 and CDR2 are SQVTM and ANQGSEA. V lost 5 bases, J lost 4 bases, and 8 bases stayed unmatched. CDR3 sequence: CSVSGTGSGTEAFF. CDR3 nucleotides: TGCAGCGTTTCCGGGACAGGGTCGGGCACTGAAGCTTTCTTT.

V is TRBV4-2 and J is TRBJ2-7; 13 bases match TRBD2. With V trimmed by 4 bases and J by 5 bases, 5 bases remained unmatched. The germline V gene has CDR1 LGHNA and CDR2 YNFKEQ. CDR3 length equals 15 residues. The CDR3 DNA reads TGTGCCAGCAGCCCCTGGACTAGCGGGGGCGACGAGCAGTACTTC. Its translation is CASSPWTSGGDEQYF.

The chain joins TRBV6-6 to TRBJ2-7; D not certain. The CDR3 contains 13 residues. The germline V and J ends were trimmed by 6 bases and 5 bases, with 14 bases remaining between them. Germline V gene lookup returns CDR1 MNHNY and CDR2 SVGAGI (reference sequence). CDR3 residues: CASSTGLYNEQYF. The CDR3 bases are TGTGCCAGCAGCACCGGTCTGTATAACGAGCAGTACTTC.

The chain employs TRBV11-2 and TRBJ2-5; tentatively, D is TRBD1 (6 bases). The germline V gene encodes CDR1 SGHAT and CDR2 FQNNGV. Trimming removed 5 bases at V and 3 bases at J, with 13 bases between. This CDR3 is 14 amino acids long. The DNA for the CDR3 is TGTGCCAGCAGCCCAGAAGGGGGTAAAGAGACCCAGTACTTC. This sequence encodes CASSPEGGKETQYF.

The V and J genes are TRBV25-1 and TRBJ1-2; D remains ambiguous. CDR3 length: 12 amino acids. Trimming cost V 3 bases and J 3 bases, with 5 bases left between them. CDR1 and CDR2 (germline): MGHDK, SYGVNS. The chain's CDR3 is CASSDLDYGYTF. CDR3 DNA: TGTGCCAGCAGTGATTTGGACTATGGCTACACCTTC.

In nucleotides, the CDR3 is TGTGCCAGCAGTGATTCGGGACCTTGGACCTACAATGAGCAGTTCTTC. Amino acids: CASSDSGPWTYNEQFF. The chain joins TRBV25-1 to TRBJ2-1; TRBD1 or TRBD2 may be the D gene (5 bases each). The CDR3 contains 16 residues. Per germline, CDR1 MGHDK and CDR2 SYGVNS. The ends were cut back, 3 bases at V and 2 bases at J, with 14 bases in the middle.

In its sample, this clone was seen once. The J gene is TRBJ2-2, the V gene TRBV29-1; D is ambiguous. The germline gives CDR1 SQVTM, CDR2 ANQGSEA. Trimming removed 5 bases from V and 0 bases from J, with 7 bases in between. The CDR3 contains 13 residues. CDR3 nucleotides: TGCAGCGTTTCAACAGCGAACACCGGGGAGCTGTTTTTT. It codes for CSVSTANTGELFF.

In regard to this clone: At one of its ends the junction is not consistent with the germline gene, which may arise from a read error. Other DNA sequences from this sample encode an identical CDR3 as well. The gene calls are TRBV7-9 and TRBJ2-7, with D perhaps matching TRBD2 (6 bases). This CDR3 has 13 residues. Germline CDR1 is SEHNR and CDR2 is FQNEAQ (reference sequence). The DNA for the CDR3 is TGTGCCAGCAGCCTAGCGAGTTCCTACGAGCAGTACTTC. Its translation is CASSLASSYEQYF.

This clone came up once. The V gene is TRBV27, the J gene TRBJ2-5; no definite D call. Germline-derived CDR1 and CDR2 are MNHEY and SMNVEV (reference sequence). The V end lost 5 bases, the J end lost 5 bases, and 12 bases lay between the germline ends. The CDR3 runs 13 residues. This CDR3 is CASSIRHAETQYF. The CDR3 DNA reads as TGTGCCAGCAGTATCCGCCACGCTGAGACCCAGTACTTC.

The chain uses TRBV6-5 and TRBJ1-6; 12 positions match TRBD1. J was trimmed by 9 bases and V by 6 bases; bases with no gene match: 3. The CDR3 length is 14 residues. The germline CDR1 and CDR2 sequences are MNHEY and SVGAGI. The CDR3 DNA reads TGTGCCAGCAGACAGGGACAGGGGGCTTCACCCCTCCACTTT. Protein: CASRQGQGASPLHF.